Below are 13 T cell receptor beta chains sequenced from a single sample in a study of CD8 T cells in ankylosing spondylitis. Overall study findings and caveats: A TCR beta motif of seven or eight highly homologous variants appeared characteristic of ankylosing spondylitis blood.

Their target antigens are unknown. Using its own MiXCR run on the 5' RACE reads, TCRdb lists one record per CDR3 protein. The table includes hundreds of thousands of distinct CDR3 sequences, roughly a quarter detected once. The sequenced sample consisted of blood, either unsorted or a sorted T cell fraction (not recorded which). These receptors all come from a male donor with ankylosing spondylitis.

This chain links TRBV13 with TRBJ2-4; no definite D call. V gave up 3 bases and J gave up 0 bases, with 9 bases separating them. Germline V gene data show CDR1 as PRHDT and CDR2 as FYEKMQ (reference sequence). CDR3 length equals 15 residues. The CDR3 region is CASSLFWGAKNIQYF. The CDR3 DNA follows: TGTGCCAGCAGCTTGTTCTGGGGAGCCAAAAACATTCAGTACTTC.

The chain combines TRBV11-2 with TRBJ2-7; D might be TRBD2 (5 bases). V was clipped by 5 bases and J by 2 bases, with 16 bases between them. The CDR3 spans 15 residues. Germline V lookup: CDR1 SGHAT, CDR2 FQNNGV. Here the CDR3 reads CASSRGSGFTYEQYF. CDR3 nucleotide sequence: TGTGCCAGCAGCCGCGGGTCCGGTTTTACCTACGAGCAGTACTTC.

In DNA, the CDR3 is TGCAGTGCTAGATACGGGACCCACGGGGGTGAGCAGTTCTTC. Its translation is CSARYGTHGGEQFF. This chain connects TRBV20-1 to TRBJ2-1, with TRBD2 as a possible D gene (6 bases). Germline V gives CDR1 DFQATT, CDR2 SNEGSKA (reference sequence). V was trimmed by 2 bases and J by 9 bases, leaving 17 bases between them. CDR3 length: 14 amino acids.

This clonotype was found a few times. The chain joins TRBV7-7 to TRBJ2-5; no clear D gene. Looked up from germline, CDR1 is SSHAT and CDR2 is FNYEAQ (reference sequence). The V gene lost 5 bases and the J gene lost 5 bases, with 18 bases spanning the gap. This CDR3 is 15 amino acids long. The CDR3 here is CASSPVASLGETQYF. Here the CDR3 DNA reads TGTGCCAGCAGCCCCGTTGCGAGCCTCGGGGAGACCCAGTACTTC.

In this sample, this clonotype turned up a few times. The junction shows a germline mismatch at one end, possibly a read error. The CDR3 region has the DNA TGTGCCAGCAGGTTAGCGGGAGCGTTTAACGAGCAGTACTTC. This codes for CASRLAGAFNEQYF. The chain recombines TRBV12-3 or TRBV12-4 with TRBJ2-7, with 9 positions matching TRBD2. This CDR3 contains 14 residues.

This chain joins TRBV18 and TRBJ1-1; D is unresolved. CDR3 size: 13 residues. The V end was cut by 5 bases, the J end by 6 bases, with 13 bases between. CDR1 is KGHSH and CDR2 is LQKENI in the germline V gene. As DNA, the CDR3 is TGTGCCAGCTCAACAATCGGTGGCGCTGAAGCTTTCTTT. Its protein product is CASSTIGGAEAFF.

This clonotype showed up just a few times. This chain connects TRBV4-2 to TRBJ2-5, with no clear D. Trimming stripped 1 base from V and 3 bases from J, with 15 bases between. The CDR3 covers 16 residues. From germline, CDR1 is LGHNA and CDR2 YNFKEQ. CDR3 region: CASSQGQASKEETQYF. Here the CDR3 DNA reads TGTGCCAGCAGCCAAGGCCAGGCGAGTAAGGAAGAGACCCAGTACTTC.

The CDR3 loop reads CSADGGAGEAFF. The CDR3 DNA follows: TGCAGTGCCGATGGGGGGGCTGGCGAAGCTTTCTTT. The gene calls are TRBV20-1 and TRBJ1-1, with a possible D match to TRBD1 (6 bases). The CDR3 spans 12 residues. Trimming shortened V by 6 bases and J by 8 bases, and 16 bases separated the two germline ends. Germline V gene sequence: CDR1 DFQATT, CDR2 SNEGSKA (reference sequence).

This clonotype was found a few times. This chain links TRBV7-9 with TRBJ2-7, with D unresolved. The germline V and J ends were trimmed by 1 base and 3 bases, with 7 bases remaining between them. The CDR3 is 13 amino acids. Germline V gene sequence: CDR1 SEHNR, CDR2 FQNEAQ (reference sequence). CDR3 bases: TGTGCCAGCAGCTTAGTTCTAGACTACGAGCAGTACTTC. The encoded protein is CASSLVLDYEQYF.

The chain joins TRBV10-3 to TRBJ2-3, with 14 bases identical to TRBD2. The CDR3 is 17 residues long. J was trimmed by 2 bases and V by 6 bases; bases with no gene match: 7. CDR1 is ENHRY and CDR2 is SYGVKD in the germline V gene. The CDR3 nucleotides are TGTGCCATCAGCGGGACTAGCGGGAGCCCCTTCACAGATACGCAGTATTTT. Its protein is CAISGTSGSPFTDTQYF.

A few counts support this clonotype. The rearrangement joins TRBV12-3 or TRBV12-4 to TRBJ2-1; a weak D match, TRBD2 (6 bases). The V end was cut by 10 bases, the J end by 6 bases, with 19 bases between. CDR3 length equals 14 residues. The CDR3 bases are TGTGCCATCGTAGTCCGGGACTCCGTCAATGAGCAGTTCTTC. This translates into CAIVVRDSVNEQFF.

J is TRBJ2-7 and V is TRBV7-2, with TRBD2 matching over 9 bases. The CDR3 consists of 14 residues. After removal of 2 bases from V and 6 bases from J, the junction contained 5 bases not matched to a gene. Germline assignment: CDR1 SGHTA and CDR2 FQGNSA. This CDR3 reads CASSLWREGLEQYF. CDR3 nucleotide sequence: TGTGCCAGCAGCTTATGGCGGGAGGGCCTCGAGCAGTACTTC.

This clonotype came up many times. The chain carries TRBV12-3 or TRBV12-4 and TRBJ2-2; 9 bases match TRBD1. This CDR3 is 16 amino acids long. The ends lost 6 bases at V and 6 bases at J; junction bases unmatched: 11. The DNA of the CDR3 is TGTGCCAGCAGACCCCGGGACAGGGTCTCTTCCGGGGAGCTGTTTTTT. This encodes CASRPRDRVSSGELFF.